This section outlines one TCR beta chain sequence together with its context. Time point: patch test 1, 2 weeks after DPC sensitization. Specified treatment: therapeutic diphenylcyclopropenone sensitization with weekly scalp DPC. It was from unfractionated whole blood that total RNA was extracted. TCRdb re-derived calls from the RACE reads in MiXCR, one entry per CDR3 protein. Here the sample spans about 35,000 distinct CDR3 sequences, 5% to 7% being singletons. These data come from a study of human T cells and chemical hapten exposure. The overall study: Alopecia areata, totalis and universalis patients, mostly female, were included.

V gave up 7 bases and J gave up 1 base, with 15 bases separating them. CDR3 length equals 15 residues. The germline gives CDR1 MNHNY, CDR2 SVGAGI (reference sequence). This specimen consisted of whole blood, obtained in connection with sensitization to the hapten diphenylcyclopropenone (DPC). This sequence was found in a woman aged 25 to 39 with alopecia areata. Some clones in this sample may be carry-over from other donors' samples. The chain joins TRBV6-6 to TRBJ2-3, with D maybe TRBD2 (6 bases). The CDR3 DNA reads as TGTGCCAGCACCTTACACGGGGGACGCACAGATACGCAGTATTTT. As protein: CASTLHGGRTDTQYF.